This passage covers 31 T cell receptor beta chains from one sample sequenced in a study of T cells in Graves' hyperthyroidism and ophthalmopathy. Using RNA transcripts as the source, TCR beta CDR3 regions were amplified. Primed by the HTBI set, a first-round RT-PCR was run on the TCR CDR3. TCRdb independently ran MiXCR on the multiplex PCR reads; one entry per CDR3 protein. The sample has around 800,000 distinct CDR3 sequences; roughly 40% are singletons. Source material: blood. The receptors were gathered from a man aged 18 to 29 with Graves' hyperthyroidism.

The chain has TRBV6-1 and TRBJ1-1; D uncertain. V was trimmed by 7 bases and J by 4 bases, leaving 10 bases between them. CDR3 length equals 12 residues. Germline values: CDR1 MNHNS, CDR2 SASEGT. CDR3 DNA sequence: TGTGCCAGCACTCATCCCGTCACTGAAGCTTTCTTT. It translates to CASTHPVTEAFF.

The chain is built from TRBV6-5 and TRBJ1-3, with a weak D call TRBD1 (5 bases). Germline values: CDR1 MNHEY, CDR2 SVGAGI. Trimming left V 5 bases short and J 2 bases short, with 7 bases between. The CDR3 runs 13 residues. The CDR3 sequence is CASSRQTGNTIYF. The DNA of the CDR3 is TGTGCCAGCAGTCGACAGACTGGAAACACCATATATTTT.

This clonotype has a single count. The CDR3 end shows no conserved phenylalanine or tryptophan, and so a read error is likely. The chain employs TRBV29-1 and TRBJ1-1; 8 bases are shared with TRBD1. The junction had 13 bases not matched to a gene; V was cut back by 0 bases and J by 7 bases. CDR1 SQVTM and CDR2 ANQGSEA come from the germline V gene. The CDR3 has 16 residues. The CDR3 coding sequence is TGCAGCGTTGAAGATCCCCAAGACAGGGGAGGTGGTGAAGCTTTCCTT. Protein: CSVEDPQDRGGGEAFL.

This clonotype showed up many times. The rearrangement joins TRBV7-8 to TRBJ2-7; no reliable D call. The CDR3 sequence is 12 residues long. Germline V gene sequence: CDR1 SGHVS, CDR2 FQNEAQ. Trimming took off 2 bases at V and 6 bases at J, with 8 bases between the two ends. The CDR3 reads CASSLRVGEQYF. The CDR3 nucleotides read TGTGCCAGCAGCTTAAGGGTGGGCGAGCAGTACTTC.

This clonotype has only a few counts. The rearrangement joins TRBV6-5 to TRBJ1-2; D not resolved. Germline CDR1 is MNHEY and CDR2 is SVGAGI. Trimming pared 5 bases from V and 6 bases from J, leaving 10 bases between. The CDR3 covers 12 residues. CDR3 DNA sequence: TGTGCCAGCAGTGAAATTTGGGATGGCTACACCTTC. Residues: CASSEIWDGYTF.

The genes are TRBV19 and TRBJ1-1; a possible D gene is TRBD1 (5 bases). V lost 5 bases and J lost 1, with 11 bases in between. The CDR3 totals 14 residues. Germline values: CDR1 LNHDA, CDR2 SQIVND (reference sequence). CDR3 sequence: CASSPIGENTEAFF. In DNA, the CDR3 is TGTGCCAGTAGTCCGATAGGGGAGAACACTGAAGCTTTCTTT.

This clonotype was seen repeatedly, ten times or more. The chain carries TRBV7-8 and TRBJ1-3; no clear D gene. The V and J ends lost 2 bases and 2 bases respectively, with 7 bases between them. The CDR3 spans 14 residues. Germline CDR1 reads SGHVS; CDR2 reads FQNEAQ. The CDR3 sequence is CASSLLSPGNTIYF. The CDR3 region has the DNA TGTGCCAGCAGCTTATTGTCCCCTGGAAACACCATATATTTT. The whole variable domain, filled in from reference TRBV7-8 and TRBJ1-3, reads GAGVSQSPRYKVAKRGQDVALRCDPISGHVSLFWYQQALGQGPEFLTYFQNEAQLDKSGLPSDRFFAERPEGSVSTLKIQRTQQEDSAVYLCASSLLSPGNTIYFGEGSWLTVV.

This clonotype was found many times. The chain carries TRBV29-1 and TRBJ1-4, with TRBD1 matching 7 bases. CDR1 is SQVTM, CDR2 ANQGSEA, per germline. V lost 0 bases and J lost 8; bases outside the gene matches: 6. This CDR3 contains 14 residues. The CDR3 DNA is TGCAGCGTTGAAGATGGGGACAGAGCCGAAAAACTGTTTTTT. Translation: CSVEDGDRAEKLFF.

This clonotype was detected only a few times. The chain recombines TRBV19 with TRBJ2-2; 7 nucleotides align to TRBD1. Losses at the gene ends were 2 bases for V and 0 bases for J; bases not matched to a gene: 0. Germline lookup yields CDR1 LNHDA and CDR2 SQIVND (reference sequence). This CDR3 is built from 15 residues. CDR3 region: CASSITGANTGELFF. The CDR3, as DNA: TGTGCCAGTAGTATAACAGGGGCGAACACCGGGGAGCTGTTTTTT.

This clonotype was observed a few times. The V call is TRBV20-1, the J call TRBJ2-7; 10 nucleotides agree with TRBD2. V gave up 0 bases and J gave up 7 bases; unmatched junction bases: 9. CDR1 and CDR2 (germline): DFQATT, SNEGSKA (reference sequence). CDR3 length: 15 residues. This CDR3 is CSARDQASGSGEQYF. The CDR3 nucleotides read TGCAGTGCTAGAGATCAGGCTAGCGGGAGTGGGGAGCAGTACTTC.

This sequence joins TRBV19 and TRBJ2-2; D is perhaps TRBD2 (6 bases). Germline CDR1 is LNHDA and CDR2 is SQIVND (reference sequence). The CDR3 spans 14 residues. The ends were cut back, 5 bases at V and 7 bases at J, with 14 bases in the middle. In DNA form, the CDR3 reads TGTGCCAGTAGTTCGGAGGGCCCGTACGGGGAGCTGTTTTTT. It codes for CASSSEGPYGELFF.

This rearrangement joins TRBV7-2 to TRBJ1-3; weak D call: TRBD1 (5 bases). Germline CDR1 SGHTA, CDR2 FQGNSA. This CDR3 has 13 residues. The germline V and J ends were trimmed by 5 bases and 4 bases, with 9 bases remaining between them. The CDR3 loop reads CASSQGDGNTIYF. CDR3 coding DNA: TGTGCCAGCAGCCAAGGGGACGGAAACACCATATATTTT.

The chain employs TRBV6-5 and TRBJ2-7, with TRBD2 as a possible D gene (5 bases). Between the trimmed V and J ends, which lost 8 bases and 7 bases, there was a span of 12 bases. This CDR3 is 11 amino acids long. From germline, CDR1 is MNHEY and CDR2 SVGAGI. CDR3 sequence reads: CASGREGEQYF. The CDR3 DNA is TGTGCCAGCGGGAGAGAAGGGGAGCAGTACTTC.

This clonotype was picked up a small number of times. The chain couples TRBV11-2 to TRBJ1-1; D remains unclear. The germline CDR1 and CDR2 sequences are SGHAT and FQNNGV. V lost 6 bases, J lost 1 base, and 18 bases lay in between. This CDR3 region has 16 residues. The CDR3 DNA reads TGTGCCAGCAGTATAGCGGCTACCCACAGGAACACTGAAGCTTTCTTT. Protein: CASSIAATHRNTEAFF. The full variable domain, with the rest looked up from reference TRBV11-2 and TRBJ1-1, is EAGVAQSPRYKIIEKRQSVAFWCNPISGHATLYWYQQILGQGPKLLIQFQNNGVVDDSQLPKDRFSAERLKGVDSTLKIQPAKLEDSAVYLCASSIAATHRNTEAFFGQGTRLTVV.

The CDR3: CATADGSREQYF. CDR3 nucleotides: TGTGCCACAGCGGATGGGTCTCGCGAGCAGTACTTC. J is TRBJ2-7 and V is TRBV6-1, with a tentative D call TRBD2 (5 bases). This CDR3 is built from 12 residues. In germline, CDR1 is MNHNS, CDR2 SASEGT. V lost 10 bases and J 6 bases, leaving 16 bases between the germline ends.

This clonotype was recorded a few times. J is TRBJ1-1 and V is TRBV24-1; D gene uncertain. Germline-derived CDR1 and CDR2 are KGHDR and SFDVKD. CDR3 length: 14 amino acids. Trimming took off 2 bases at V and 3 bases at J, with 9 bases between the two ends. The CDR3 loop reads CATSDYGLDTEAFF. CDR3 in DNA: TGTGCCACCAGTGATTACGGGTTGGACACTGAAGCTTTCTTT.

The V call is TRBV7-8, the J call TRBJ2-2; D may match TRBD1 or TRBD2 (6 bases each). CDR1 and CDR2 from the germline V gene are SGHVS and FQNEAQ. There are 19 residues in the CDR3. V lost 2 bases to trimming and J lost 0 bases, with 19 bases between them. CDR3 protein: CASSLRGTGQTANTGELFF. The DNA of the CDR3 is TGTGCCAGCAGCTTAAGGGGGACTGGACAAACTGCGAACACCGGGGAGCTGTTTTTT.

At least ten counts were recorded for this clonotype. V gene TRBV29-1 combines with J gene TRBJ2-5, with D possibly TRBD2 on 5 matching bases. Trimming removed 7 bases from V and 1 base from J, with 7 bases in between. Germline CDR1 and CDR2: SQVTM and ANQGSEA. The CDR3 sequence is 11 residues long. This chain's CDR3 is CSGGPQETQYF. DNA for the CDR3: TGCAGCGGAGGGCCCCAAGAGACCCAGTACTTC. The full variable domain, its missing parts supplied by reference TRBV29-1 and TRBJ2-5, is SAVISQKPSRDICQRGTSLTIQCQVDSQVTMMFWYRQQPGQSLTLIATANQGSEATYESGFVIDKFPISRPNLTFSTLTVSNMSPEDSSIYLCSGGPQETQYFGPGTRLLVL.

This clonotype was seen only a few times. The V call is TRBV20-1, the J call TRBJ1-6, with no clear D. Trimming pared 6 bases from V and 5 bases from J, leaving 8 bases between. The germline CDR1 and CDR2 sequences are DFQATT and SNEGSKA (reference sequence). The CDR3 covers 12 residues. CDR3 loop: CSAPDNNSPLHF. CDR3 nucleotides: TGCAGTGCCCCCGACAATAATTCACCCCTCCACTTT.

The chain uses TRBV5-6 and TRBJ1-6; weak D call: TRBD1 (6 bases). V was shortened by 5 bases and J by 5 bases, with 14 bases between the two germline ends. This CDR3 is 15 amino acids long. Germline V gene data show CDR1 as SGHDT and CDR2 as YYEEEE. The CDR3 DNA follows: TGTGCCAGCAGTCCGATACAGGGAAATAATTCACCCCTCCACTTT. It codes for CASSPIQGNNSPLHF. Full variable domain (missing parts from reference TRBV5-6 and TRBJ1-6): DAGVTQSPTHLIKTRGQQVTLRCSPKSGHDTVSWYQQALGQGPQFIFQYYEEEERQRGNFPDRFSGHQFPNYSSELNVNALLLGDSALYLCASSPIQGNNSPLHFGNGTRLTVT.

The CDR3 DNA reads as TGTGCCAGCAGTTACTCGTGGCGGTCCTACGAGCAGTACTTC. Translated, it gives CASSYSWRSYEQYF. The V and J genes are TRBV6-2 or TRBV6-3 and TRBJ2-7; D is uncertain. V was shortened by 0 bases and J by 1 base, with 7 bases between the two germline ends. This CDR3 has 14 amino acids. Per germline, CDR1 MNHEY and CDR2 SVGEGT.

This clonotype was recorded at least ten times. This sequence joins TRBV12-3 or TRBV12-4 and TRBJ1-1; maybe TRBD1 (5 bases). There are 13 residues in the CDR3. The germline V and J ends were trimmed by 5 bases and 5 bases, with 12 bases remaining between them. The CDR3 nucleotides are TGTGCCAGCAGTCGGGGGGTGAGGACTGAAGCTTTCTTT. It codes for CASSRGVRTEAFF.

V and J are TRBV20-1 and TRBJ2-2; 10 bases agree with TRBD2. The CDR3 has 15 amino acids. The V and J ends lost 0 bases and 6 bases, in that order; junction bases with no gene match: 4. Germline CDR1 is DFQATT and CDR2 is SNEGSKA (reference sequence). CDR3 in DNA: TGCAGTGCTAGAGATTCCCTAGCGGGGGCCGGGGAGCTGTTTTTT. Residues: CSARDSLAGAGELFF.

The chain is built from TRBV29-1 and TRBJ1-2; D remains unclear. The germline CDR1 and CDR2 sequences are SQVTM and ANQGSEA. The germline V and J ends were trimmed by 3 bases and 6 bases, with 17 bases remaining between them. This CDR3 comprises 14 residues. Here the CDR3 DNA reads TGCAGCGTTGAGCCGGACGCGAACACCGATGGCTACACCTTC. Amino acids: CSVEPDANTDGYTF.

This clonotype showed up many times. The rearrangement uses TRBV11-1 and TRBJ2-5; TRBD2 matches at 7 bases. This CDR3 spans 15 amino acids. V trimming: 3 bases; J trimming: 1 base; junction bases outside the gene matches: 5. Germline V gene data show CDR1 as SGHAT and CDR2 as FQDESV (reference sequence). CDR3: CASSFGTIGQETQYF. In DNA form, the CDR3 reads TGTGCCAGCAGCTTCGGGACTATCGGCCAAGAGACCCAGTACTTC.

This clonotype has a count of ten or more. The V call is TRBV7-9, the J call TRBJ1-5; the D is unclear. Germline V lookup: CDR1 SEHNR, CDR2 FQNEAQ (reference sequence). Trimming pared 1 base from V and 7 bases from J, leaving 14 bases between. This CDR3 contains 15 residues. The CDR3 sequence: CASSLDGGTRQPQHF. As DNA, the CDR3 is TGTGCCAGCAGCTTAGACGGAGGAACCAGGCAGCCCCAGCATTTT.

The chain links TRBV4-1 to TRBJ2-7; TRBD2 aligns across 8 bases. The CDR3 totals 13 residues. The V segment lost 8 bases and the J segment 5 bases; nucleotides outside the gene matches: 8. Germline V gene sequence: CDR1 MGHRA, CDR2 YSYEKL. DNA for the CDR3: TGCGCCAGCGGCGAGACGGGACTAGACGAGCAGTACTTC. This sequence encodes CASGETGLDEQYF.

In this sample, this clonotype turned up many times. V usage is TRBV19 and J usage is TRBJ1-3; 7 bases align to TRBD1. The CDR3 has 14 amino acids. CDR1 and CDR2 (germline): LNHDA, SQIVND (reference sequence). Trimming took 4 bases from V and 2 from J; bases not matched to a gene: 2. This CDR3 reads CASSTGQAGNTIYF. Written as DNA, the CDR3 is TGTGCCAGTAGTACTGGACAGGCTGGAAACACCATATATTTT.

The chain links TRBV10-3 to TRBJ1-5; 9 nucleotides align to TRBD1. In germline, CDR1 is ENHRY, CDR2 SYGVKD. V was clipped by 10 bases and J by 11 bases; unmatched bases: 9. The CDR3 runs to 12 residues. The CDR3 is CATGTGRGAQHF. The CDR3 DNA reads TGTGCCACCGGGACAGGGAGGGGGGCCCAGCATTTT.

The table lists this clonotype with many counts. The chain couples TRBV29-1 to TRBJ2-7, with TRBD2 as a possible D gene (5 bases). V shed 8 bases and J shed 3 bases, with 14 bases lying between them. Per germline, CDR1 SQVTM and CDR2 ANQGSEA. There are 12 residues in the CDR3. Here the CDR3 reads CSYEGVSYEQYF. CDR3 coding DNA: TGCAGCTATGAGGGAGTTAGCTACGAGCAGTACTTC.

This clonotype was found once. The gene calls are TRBV2 and TRBJ2-1, with D perhaps matching TRBD1 (5 bases). V was pared by 3 bases and J by 8 bases, with 14 bases between. The V gene's germline CDR1 is SNHLY and CDR2 FYNNEI. The CDR3 has 14 amino acids. CDR3 nucleotides: TGTGCCAGCAGTGACAATTACAGGACCGATGAGCAGTTCTTC. Translation gives CASSDNYRTDEQFF.